The entry that follows covers one T cell receptor (beta chain) sequence. This entry comes from a study of blood T cell repertoires in COVID-19. This table comes from immunoSEQ multiplex PCR, and its TCRdb copy is limited to in-frame clones, with some not included. The profile covers roughly 250,000 clones, with approximately 88% appearing a single time and roughly 1.2% taken by the ten largest. The V gene lost 7 bases and the J gene lost 2 bases, with 21 bases spanning the gap. Germline V lookup: CDR1 MRHNA, CDR2 SNTAGT. The CDR3 extends over 17 amino acids. The rearrangement links TRBV6-4 to TRBJ1-5, with D possibly being TRBD1 (5 bases). The sequencing input was PBMCs or T cells enriched from blood (not recorded which). This TCR was sampled from a woman aged 40 to 55 with acute COVID-19. The CDR3 loop is CASTSRSGGLGNQPQHF. The CDR3 coding sequence is TGTGCCAGCACTTCCAGATCGGGGGGACTGGGCAATCAGCCCCAGCATTTT.